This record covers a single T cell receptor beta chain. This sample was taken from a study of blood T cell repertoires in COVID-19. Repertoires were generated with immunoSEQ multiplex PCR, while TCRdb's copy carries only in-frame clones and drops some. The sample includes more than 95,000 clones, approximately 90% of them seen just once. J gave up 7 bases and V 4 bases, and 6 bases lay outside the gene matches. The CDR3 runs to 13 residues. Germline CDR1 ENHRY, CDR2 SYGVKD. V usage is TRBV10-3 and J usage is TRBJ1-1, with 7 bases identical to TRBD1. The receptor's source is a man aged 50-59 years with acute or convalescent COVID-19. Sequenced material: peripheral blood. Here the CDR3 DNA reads TGTGCCATCAGTGGAACAGGGGAAGGTGAAGCTTTCTTT. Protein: CAISGTGEGEAFF.